This T cell receptor beta chain stems from a study of cytomegalovirus exposure and HLA in healthy donors. Study as a whole: Previous work identified 100 million or so unique TCR beta sequences from about 200 million T cells.

Of note for this clone: Its specificity is unknown.

Whole-study findings and limits: There were a few CMV-associated chains whose specificity for CMV antigens was confirmed in vitro.

The CDR3 is 13 amino acids. Germline loops: CDR1 WNHNN, CDR2 SYGVQD (reference sequence). Unmatched junction bases numbered 2, after V lost 4 bases and J lost 6 bases. With 60 Vbeta and 13 Jbeta primers, the PCR was carried out. TCRdb's copy holds only in-frame clones and misses some; the assay was immunoSEQ multiplex PCR. In the table there are some 89,000 clones, around 71% of which are singletons. The source material was PBMCs. The TCR was taken from a man in his 60s in good health and CMV-seronegative. The chain links TRBV10-1 to TRBJ2-1, with 8 bases identical to TRBD1. In DNA, the CDR3 is TGCGCCAGCAGTGGGGGGACAGGCAATGAGCAGTTCTTC. Amino acids: CASSGGTGNEQFF.